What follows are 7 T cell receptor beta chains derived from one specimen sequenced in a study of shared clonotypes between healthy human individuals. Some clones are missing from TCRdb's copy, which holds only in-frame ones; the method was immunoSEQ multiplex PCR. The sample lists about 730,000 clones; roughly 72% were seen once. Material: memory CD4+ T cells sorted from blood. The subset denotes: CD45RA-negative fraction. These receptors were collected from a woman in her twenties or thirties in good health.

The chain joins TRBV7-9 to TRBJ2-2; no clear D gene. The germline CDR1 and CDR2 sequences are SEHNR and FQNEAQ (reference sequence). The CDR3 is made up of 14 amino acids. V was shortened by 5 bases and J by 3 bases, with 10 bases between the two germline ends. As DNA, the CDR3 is TGTGCCAGCAGCCCCCGCCGGTACACCGGGGAGCTGTTTTTT. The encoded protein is CASSPRRYTGELFF.

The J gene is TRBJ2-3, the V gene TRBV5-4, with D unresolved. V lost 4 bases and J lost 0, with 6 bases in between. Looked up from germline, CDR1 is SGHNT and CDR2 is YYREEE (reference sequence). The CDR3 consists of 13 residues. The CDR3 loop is CASSIPSTDTQYF. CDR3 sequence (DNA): TGTGCCAGCAGCATCCCTAGCACAGATACGCAGTATTTT.

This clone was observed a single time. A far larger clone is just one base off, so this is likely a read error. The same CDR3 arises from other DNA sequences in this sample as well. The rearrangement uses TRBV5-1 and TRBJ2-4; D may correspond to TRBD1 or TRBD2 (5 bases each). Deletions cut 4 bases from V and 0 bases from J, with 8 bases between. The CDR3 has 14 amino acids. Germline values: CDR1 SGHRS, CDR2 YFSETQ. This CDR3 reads CASSPGTAKNIQYF. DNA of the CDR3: TGCGCCAGCAGCCCCGGGACAGCCAAAAACATTCAGTACTTC.

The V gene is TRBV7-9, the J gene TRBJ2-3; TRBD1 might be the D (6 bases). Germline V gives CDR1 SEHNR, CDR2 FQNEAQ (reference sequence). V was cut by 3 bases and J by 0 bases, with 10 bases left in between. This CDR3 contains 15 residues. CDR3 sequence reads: CASSLGHSSTDTQYF. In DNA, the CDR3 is TGTGCCAGCAGCTTGGGACATTCCAGCACAGATACGCAGTATTTT.

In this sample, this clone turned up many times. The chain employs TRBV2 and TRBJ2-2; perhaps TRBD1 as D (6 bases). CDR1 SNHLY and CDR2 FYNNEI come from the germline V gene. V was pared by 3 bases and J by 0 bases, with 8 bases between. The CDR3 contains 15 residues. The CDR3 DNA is TGTGCCAGCAGTGAGGACAGCTCGAACACCGGGGAGCTGTTTTTT. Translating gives CASSEDSSNTGELFF.

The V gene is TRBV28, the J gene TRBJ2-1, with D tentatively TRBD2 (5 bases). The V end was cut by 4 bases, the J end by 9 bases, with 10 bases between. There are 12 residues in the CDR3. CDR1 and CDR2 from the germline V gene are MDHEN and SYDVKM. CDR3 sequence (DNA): TGTGCCAGCAGTTCCCTAGCTTCTGAGCAGTTCTTC. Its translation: CASSSLASEQFF.

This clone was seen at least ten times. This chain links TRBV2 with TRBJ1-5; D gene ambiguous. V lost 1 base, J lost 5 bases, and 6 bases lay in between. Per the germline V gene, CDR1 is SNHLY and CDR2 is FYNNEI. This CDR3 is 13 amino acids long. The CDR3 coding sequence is TGTGCCAGCAGTGAAGATACTGATCAGCCCCAGCATTTT. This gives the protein CASSEDTDQPQHF.